The 13 T cell receptor beta chains in this list originate from one sample, sequenced in a study of regulatory T cells in long-lasting Graves disease. Building of the TCR beta libraries involved iRepertoire HTBI primers and Arm-PCR of CDR3 regions. TCRdb re-called the multiplex PCR reads through MiXCR, storing one row per CDR3 protein. The table shows approximately 560,000 distinct CDR3 sequences, with roughly 16% occurring only once. Indicated time point: newly diagnosed GD, antithyroid drugs for less than 3 months. The TCR library used RNA extracted from PBMCs. The same data also contributed to another study, on T cells in Graves' hyperthyroidism and ophthalmopathy.

The source material was peripheral blood mononuclear cells (PBMCs), sampled at new diagnosis, from a patient treated with antithyroid drugs. The receptors stem from a man younger than 35 with Graves disease.

This clonotype was observed many times. The chain has TRBV28 and TRBJ2-7; D may be TRBD1 or TRBD2 (6 bases each). CDR3 length: 13 residues. Trimming left V 6 bases short and J 5 bases short, with 14 bases between. The germline CDR1 and CDR2 sequences are MDHEN and SYDVKM. The CDR3 loop is CASSPPGGHEQYF. The CDR3 nucleotides read TGTGCCAGCAGCCCCCCCGGGGGCCACGAGCAGTACTTC.

The CDR3: CASSQEPQGVPETQYF. The CDR3 DNA sequence: TGCGCCAGCAGCCAAGAACCGCAGGGGGTCCCAGAGACCCAGTACTTC. This rearrangement joins TRBV4-1 to TRBJ2-5; 7 bases match TRBD1. J was trimmed by 4 bases and V by 0 bases; bases with no gene match: 8. The CDR3 consists of 16 residues. The germline V gene encodes CDR1 MGHRA and CDR2 YSYEKL.

In this sample, this clonotype turned up many times. The chain couples TRBV20-1 to TRBJ2-1; D gene ambiguous. V was clipped by 2 bases and J by 8 bases, with 10 bases between them. The CDR3 has 12 residues. In germline, CDR1 is DFQATT, CDR2 SNEGSKA (reference sequence). The CDR3 DNA reads TGCAGTGCTAGACCCAACACCCATGAGCAGTTCTTC. This codes for CSARPNTHEQFF.

This clonotype was seen at least ten times. The gene calls are TRBV28 and TRBJ1-1; 7 bases line up with TRBD1. Germline-derived CDR1 and CDR2 are MDHEN and SYDVKM. The CDR3 runs to 13 residues. Trimming took 3 bases from V and 9 from J; bases not matched to a gene: 7. In DNA form, the CDR3 reads TGTGCCAGCAGTTTTCCTACAGGGGAGAAAGCTTTCTTT. Translating gives CASSFPTGEKAFF.

This clonotype was detected only a few times. This chain joins TRBV2 and TRBJ1-2; D call uncertain. CDR3 size: 14 residues. Trimming pared 7 bases from V and 4 bases from J, leaving 16 bases between. The V gene's germline CDR1 is SNHLY and CDR2 FYNNEI. The DNA for the CDR3 is TGTGCCAGCAAGTTGAAGGTACAGCTCTATGGCTACACCTTC. This gives the protein CASKLKVQLYGYTF.

This clonotype occurred many times. This rearrangement joins TRBV5-1 to TRBJ2-1, with 11 bases fitting TRBD2. CDR1 is SGHRS and CDR2 is YFSETQ in the germline V gene. This CDR3 comprises 18 residues. Germline trimming cut 4 bases from V and 0 bases from J; bases unmatched to any gene: 9. The chain's CDR3 is CASSPLTSGDSSYNEQFF. CDR3 nucleotide sequence: TGCGCCAGCAGCCCCCTGACTAGCGGGGATAGCTCCTACAATGAGCAGTTCTTC.

The chain combines TRBV13 with TRBJ2-3; 9 bases fit TRBD2. The CDR3 has 15 amino acids. V shed 5 bases, J shed 3 bases, and the junction held 6 bases outside the gene matches. Per the germline V gene, CDR1 is PRHDT and CDR2 is FYEKMQ (reference sequence). CDR3 in DNA: TGTGCCAGCAGCCTTGGCGGGAGGGATACAGATACGCAGTATTTT. Residues: CASSLGGRDTDTQYF.

This clonotype showed up just a few times. This chain connects TRBV6-5 to TRBJ1-2; tentative D call: TRBD1 (6 bases). The CDR3 length is 15 residues. The germline V gene encodes CDR1 MNHEY and CDR2 SVGAGI. V lost 4 bases and J lost 8, with 20 bases in between. The CDR3 nucleotides read TGTGCCAGCAGTTTCGATTTATCCGGGACAAGAGGCTACACCTTC. Protein sequence: CASSFDLSGTRGYTF.

The V and J genes are TRBV5-1 and TRBJ1-2; D remains ambiguous. The CDR3 totals 14 residues. The ends were cut back, 2 bases at V and 4 bases at J, with 12 bases in the middle. Germline lookup yields CDR1 SGHRS and CDR2 YFSETQ. The CDR3 nucleotides are TGCGCCAGCAGCTTTGAGGGTTCAAGCTATGGCTACACCTTC. Translated, it gives CASSFEGSSYGYTF.

Many counts were recorded for this clonotype. The V gene is TRBV6-5, the J gene TRBJ2-5; D remains ambiguous. The CDR3 has 13 amino acids. In germline, CDR1 is MNHEY, CDR2 SVGAGI. V was pared by 2 bases and J by 5 bases, with 9 bases between. The CDR3 loop reads CASSYGFGETQYF. The CDR3 bases are TGTGCCAGCAGTTACGGGTTCGGGGAGACCCAGTACTTC.

On this clonotype itself: This sequence is one base from a far larger clone and is likely a read error. The genes are TRBV12-3 or TRBV12-4 and TRBJ2-3; the D is unclear. The CDR3 loop spans 10 amino acids. Trimming took off 4 bases at V and 4 bases at J, with 0 bases between the two ends. CDR3: CASSSDTQYF. For the CDR3, the DNA is TGTGCCAGCAGTTCAGATACGCAGTATTTT.

The V call is TRBV5-6, the J call TRBJ1-2; 7 positions agree with TRBD1. This CDR3 is 13 amino acids long. Germline-derived CDR1 and CDR2 are SGHDT and YYEEEE. V lost 5 bases, J lost 5 bases, and 6 bases stayed unmatched. CDR3 sequence (DNA): TGTGCCAGCAGTCCAGACAGGGAGTATGGCTACACCTTC. Amino acid sequence: CASSPDREYGYTF.

This clonotype was seen many times. This rearrangement joins TRBV30 to TRBJ2-7; weak D call: TRBD1 (5 bases). The CDR3 covers 13 residues. Trimming took 3 bases from V and 3 from J, leaving 12 bases between them. CDR1 is GTSNPN, CDR2 SVGIG, per germline (reference sequence). CDR3 bases: TGTGCCTGGAGCCGACAGCTTGACTACGAGCAGTACTTC. Amino acid sequence: CAWSRQLDYEQYF.